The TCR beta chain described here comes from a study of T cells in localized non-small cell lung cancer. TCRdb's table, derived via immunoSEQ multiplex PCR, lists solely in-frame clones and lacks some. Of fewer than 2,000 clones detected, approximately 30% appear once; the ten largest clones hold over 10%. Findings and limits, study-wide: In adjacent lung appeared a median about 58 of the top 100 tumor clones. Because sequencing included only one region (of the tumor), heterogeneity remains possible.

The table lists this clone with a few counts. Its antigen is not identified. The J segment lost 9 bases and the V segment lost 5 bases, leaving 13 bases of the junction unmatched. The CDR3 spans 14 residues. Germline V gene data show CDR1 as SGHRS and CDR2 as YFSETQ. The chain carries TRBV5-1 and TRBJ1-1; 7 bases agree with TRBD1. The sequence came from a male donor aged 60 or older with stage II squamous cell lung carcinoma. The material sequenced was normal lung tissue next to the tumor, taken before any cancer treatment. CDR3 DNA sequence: TGCGCCAGCAGGCAGGGGGATGTGATAACTAAAGCTTTCTTT. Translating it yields CASRQGDVITKAFF.